This T cell receptor beta chain originates from a study of PD-1 blockade in classical Hodgkin lymphoma. General study results and limits: Why the repertoires differ is still unclear, perhaps disease activity or prior therapy. Similar baseline diversity was found in complete responders and newly diagnosed patients.

Only in-frame clones appear in the TCRdb table, and some are missing; sequencing was by immunoSEQ multiplex PCR. This table holds tens of thousands of clones, 80% found once. The time point: cycle 4 day 1 (C4D1), after 6 weeks of nivolumab. Every single patient, without exception, relapsed after autologous stem cell transplantation, and brentuximab vedotin exposure varied. In germline, CDR1 is SGHTA, CDR2 FQGNSA. The CDR3 covers 16 residues. V lost 4 bases and J 6 bases, leaving 19 bases between the germline ends. This clone was found once. Its specificity is unknown. The material was peripheral blood mononuclear cells (PBMCs), obtained before the fourth cycle of nivolumab. This clonotype was sampled from a human donor with classical Hodgkin lymphoma. J is TRBJ1-3 and V is TRBV7-2; D might be TRBD1 (6 bases). The CDR3 DNA follows: TGTGCCAGCAGCTACAAAGTGGACAGACGCTTAAACACCATATATTTT. Translated, it gives CASSYKVDRRLNTIYF.